Below are 10 T cell receptor beta chains sequenced from a single sample in a study of T-cell memory formation after mild COVID-19. TCRdb analysed the 5' RACE reads with MiXCR anew, one entry per CDR3 protein. The repertoire holds approximately 350,000 distinct CDR3 sequences, with over 25% as singletons. The specimen sequenced was PBMCs or a T cell subset sorted from them (not recorded which). The origin of the receptors is an adult woman who had mild COVID-19 (a few samples of this study predate the infection). Cell type and time point are not known.

V usage is TRBV20-1 and J usage is TRBJ1-5, with TRBD1 matching over 7 bases. CDR1 DFQATT and CDR2 SNEGSKA come from the germline V gene (reference sequence). CDR3 length: 13 amino acids. V was clipped by 2 bases and J by 7 bases; unmatched bases: 5. In nucleotides, the CDR3 is TGCAGTGCTAGAATGACAGGGAACCAGCCCCAGCATTTT. Translating gives CSARMTGNQPQHF.

This sequence joins TRBV7-3 and TRBJ2-3; maybe TRBD2 (5 bases). This CDR3 spans 16 amino acids. Trimming cost V 1 base and J 6 bases, with 17 bases left between them. From germline, CDR1 is SGHTA and CDR2 FQGTGA. CDR3: CASSLRSGPGGDTQYF. CDR3 nucleotides: TGTGCCAGCAGCTTAAGGAGTGGACCCGGCGGGGATACGCAGTATTTT.

This clonotype was picked up a small number of times. V usage is TRBV15 and J usage is TRBJ2-7, with D maybe TRBD1 (5 bases). This CDR3 has 14 residues. CDR1 is LNHNV, CDR2 YYDKDF, per germline (reference sequence). Trimming took off 4 bases at V and 2 bases at J, with 12 bases between the two ends. CDR3: CATSNDRRTYEQYF. DNA of the CDR3: TGTGCCACCAGCAACGACAGAAGGACCTACGAGCAGTACTTC.

This clonotype was picked up a small number of times. This chain links TRBV7-2 with TRBJ2-1; 9 nucleotides match TRBD2. CDR3 length: 15 residues. V gave up 4 bases and J gave up 6 bases; unmatched junction bases: 7. From germline, CDR1 is SGHTA and CDR2 FQGNSA. The CDR3 loop reads CASSSSGTVPNEQFF. For the CDR3, the DNA is TGTGCCAGCAGCTCTAGCGGGACCGTGCCCAATGAGCAGTTCTTC.

This clonotype was observed a few times. V gene TRBV20-1 combines with J gene TRBJ2-5; TRBD2 agrees at 11 bases. V dropped 6 bases and J dropped 4; count of bases not matched to a gene: 10. In germline, CDR1 is DFQATT, CDR2 SNEGSKA (reference sequence). CDR3 length: 15 amino acids. The CDR3 sequence is CSARDLAGGGETQYF. The CDR3, as DNA: TGCAGTGCCAGGGATCTAGCGGGAGGAGGAGAGACCCAGTACTTC.

This clonotype was recorded a few times. V usage is TRBV29-1 and J usage is TRBJ1-1; 8 bases agree with TRBD1. Germline V gives CDR1 SQVTM, CDR2 ANQGSEA. V gave up 4 bases and J gave up 2 bases; unmatched junction bases: 6. CDR3 size: 14 residues. The CDR3 spells CSVGGRGLNTEAFF. CDR3 in DNA: TGCAGCGTTGGGGGCAGGGGGCTCAACACTGAAGCTTTCTTT.

V and J are TRBV9 and TRBJ1-4; D call uncertain. CDR1 is SGDLS and CDR2 is YYNGEE in the germline V gene. The CDR3 is 15 amino acids. Trimming shortened V by 0 bases and J by 12 bases, and 18 bases separated the two germline ends. CDR3 coding DNA: TGTGCCAGCAGCGTAGGAACTATATATAATGAGGAACTGTTTTTT. Protein sequence: CASSVGTIYNEELFF.

The rearrangement links TRBV6-1 to TRBJ1-6; 11 positions agree with TRBD1. V shed 4 bases, J shed 10 bases, and the junction held 6 bases outside the gene matches. The length of the CDR3 is 15 residues. From germline, CDR1 is MNHNS and CDR2 SASEGT. The CDR3 DNA reads TGTGCCAGCAGTGCCGGGACAGGGGGAGGGTCACCCCTCCACTTT. Protein product: CASSAGTGGGSPLHF.

The CDR3 DNA follows: TGCAGTGCTAGTCACAGGGACACCGGGGAGCTGTTTTTT. The encoded protein is CSASHRDTGELFF. This chain uses TRBV20-1 with TRBJ2-2; TRBD1 is a possible D gene (6 bases). With 3 bases removed from V and 3 bases from J, the gap between germline ends came to 8 bases. The CDR3 contains 13 residues. Germline V gives CDR1 DFQATT, CDR2 SNEGSKA (reference sequence).

The chain joins TRBV5-5 to TRBJ1-4; 7 nucleotides align to TRBD1. Germline-derived CDR1 and CDR2 are SGHKS and YYEKEE (reference sequence). There are 17 residues in the CDR3. The J segment lost 1 base and the V segment lost 0 bases, leaving 6 bases of the junction unmatched. Here the CDR3 DNA reads TGTGCCAGCAGCTTGGGGCCAAACAGGGGAACTAATGAAAAACTGTTTTTT. This gives the protein CASSLGPNRGTNEKLFF.